One and the same sample provided the 27 T cell receptor beta chains below, sequenced in a study of T cell repertoires in ileal Crohn's disease. The repertoire was sequenced with immunoSEQ multiplex PCR; TCRdb's copy has only in-frame clones and lacks some. The data hold 4,800 or so clones, with around 86% observed a single time. The sequencing sample was made of ileal tissue. The receptors shown here come from an adult with Crohn's disease.

This clone has just one count. The chain joins TRBV27 to TRBJ2-5, with 9 bases lining up with TRBD1. Per germline, CDR1 MNHEY and CDR2 SMNVEV (reference sequence). The V and J ends lost 4 bases and 5 bases, in that order; junction bases with no gene match: 20. The length of the CDR3 is 19 residues. CDR3 amino acids: CASSSSRQGEKRNGETQYF. Written as DNA, the CDR3 is TGTGCCAGCAGTTCATCAAGACAGGGGGAAAAACGGAACGGGGAGACCCAGTACTTC.

DNA of the CDR3: TGTGCCAGCAGCTTAGGGGCAGGGAGGACTGGGGCCAACGTCCTGACTTTC. It translates to CASSLGAGRTGANVLTF. The V gene is TRBV11-2, the J gene TRBJ2-6; D may be TRBD2 (6 bases). The V end was cut by 1 base, the J end by 2 bases, with 12 bases between. The germline V gene has CDR1 SGHAT and CDR2 FQNNGV. This CDR3 region has 17 residues.

CDR3 residues: CASSPQTGTNEQFF. In DNA, the CDR3 is TGTGCCAGCAGCCCCCAGACAGGGACCAATGAGCAGTTCTTC. The chain has TRBV9 and TRBJ2-1; 7 nucleotides agree with TRBD1. Germline V gene sequence: CDR1 SGDLS, CDR2 YYNGEE. V lost 4 bases, J lost 6 bases, and 7 bases stayed unmatched. CDR3 length equals 14 residues. Combining the CDR3 with reference TRBV9 and TRBJ2-1 gives the whole variable domain DSGVTQTPKHLITATGQRVTLRCSPRSGDLSVYWYQQSLDQGLQFLIQYYNGEERAKGNILERFSAQQFPDLHSELNLSSLELGDSALYFCASSPQTGTNEQFFGPGTRLTVL.

The V gene is TRBV30, the J gene TRBJ2-1; D might be TRBD2 (6 bases). Trimming pared 4 bases from V and 5 bases from J, leaving 15 bases between. In germline, CDR1 is GTSNPN, CDR2 SVGIG (reference sequence). The CDR3 runs 14 residues. CDR3 residues: CAWTVGGPNNEQFF. DNA for the CDR3: TGTGCCTGGACCGTCGGGGGACCCAACAATGAGCAGTTCTTC.

The rearrangement uses TRBV5-1 and TRBJ2-5, with D maybe TRBD1 (5 bases). CDR1 and CDR2 (germline): SGHRS, YFSETQ. The CDR3 loop spans 14 amino acids. Trimming pared 1 base from V and 5 bases from J, leaving 12 bases between. For the CDR3, the DNA is TGCGCCAGCAGCTTGTGGCAGGGCCTGGAGACCCAGTACTTC. Translation gives CASSLWQGLETQYF.

The rearrangement uses TRBV5-1 and TRBJ1-4, with D possibly TRBD1 on 6 matching bases. V was cut by 4 bases and J by 5 bases, with 9 bases left in between. CDR1 is SGHRS, CDR2 YFSETQ, per germline. This CDR3 has 13 residues. The CDR3 region is CASSGQPNEKLFF. The CDR3 DNA sequence: TGCGCCAGCAGCGGACAGCCAAATGAAAAACTGTTTTTT.

The chain has TRBV6-6 and TRBJ2-7; possibly TRBD2 for D (6 bases). The V end lost 8 bases, the J end lost 7 bases, and 21 bases lay between the germline ends. Germline V CDR1 and CDR2: MNHNY, SVGAGI (reference sequence). This CDR3 spans 14 amino acids. The CDR3 reads CASGAGGDMREQYF. The CDR3 DNA is TGTGCCAGCGGGGCCGGGGGAGACATGAGGGAGCAGTACTTC.

The rearrangement links TRBV18 to TRBJ2-2, with 7 nucleotides matching TRBD1. CDR1 is KGHSH, CDR2 LQKENI, per germline. With 3 bases clipped from V and 3 bases from J, the junction kept 1 base outside the gene matches. CDR3 length: 14 amino acids. The CDR3 sequence: CASSPGTDTGELFF. The CDR3 DNA is TGTGCCAGCTCACCCGGGACAGACACCGGGGAGCTGTTTTTT.

This clone has just one count. CDR3 amino acids: CASSEGGGAGGYNEQFF. The CDR3 nucleotides read TGTGCCAGCAGTGAAGGGGGAGGGGCGGGGGGCTACAATGAGCAGTTCTTC. V and J are TRBV6-1 and TRBJ2-1; 8 bases fit TRBD2. Germline values: CDR1 MNHNS, CDR2 SASEGT. This CDR3 spans 17 amino acids. The ends lost 1 base at V and 3 bases at J; junction bases unmatched: 8.

The J gene is TRBJ1-5, the V gene TRBV28; TRBD1 might be the D (6 bases). The CDR3 totals 14 residues. Trimming stripped 7 bases from V and 7 bases from J, with 17 bases between. CDR1 is MDHEN and CDR2 is SYDVKM in the germline V gene. CDR3 residues: CASKIPHREQPQHF. CDR3 nucleotides: TGTGCCAGCAAAATCCCCCACAGGGAACAGCCCCAGCATTTT.

The chain carries TRBV2 and TRBJ2-1, with TRBD2 matching 9 bases. Trimming took 5 bases from V and 3 from J; bases not matched to a gene: 2. The germline V gene has CDR1 SNHLY and CDR2 FYNNEI. CDR3 length: 14 residues. The CDR3 is CASSIAGVYNEQFF. The CDR3 nucleotides are TGTGCCAGCAGTATAGCGGGGGTCTACAATGAGCAGTTCTTC.

This sequence joins TRBV6-1 and TRBJ1-2, with 10 positions matching TRBD1. Per the germline V gene, CDR1 is MNHNS and CDR2 is SASEGT. This CDR3 spans 15 amino acids. Unmatched junction bases numbered 9, after V lost 3 bases and J lost 8 bases. This CDR3 is CASSDRQGAGEGYTF. Here the CDR3 DNA reads TGTGCCAGCAGTGATAGACAGGGGGCGGGGGAAGGCTACACCTTC.

As DNA, the CDR3 is TGTGCCAGCAGACCGACCCGGGGGGCTAACTATGGCTACACCTTC. Its translation is CASRPTRGANYGYTF. The rearrangement joins TRBV4-2 to TRBJ1-2; D is perhaps TRBD1 (5 bases). V lost 6 bases, J lost 0 bases, and 14 bases lay in between. This CDR3 has 15 residues. The germline gives CDR1 LGHNA, CDR2 YNFKEQ.

The V and J genes are TRBV5-1 and TRBJ1-1; 7 nucleotides line up with TRBD1. This CDR3 region has 14 residues. Trimming cost V 5 bases and J 1 base; bases outside gene matches: 5. Germline lookup yields CDR1 SGHRS and CDR2 YFSETQ. The CDR3 DNA is TGCGCCAGCAGAGACAGGGTCGAGAACACTGAAGCTTTCTTT. As protein: CASRDRVENTEAFF.

CDR3 nucleotide sequence: TGTGCCAGCAGCTTAGTTTGGACTAGCGGGGTGAGTGAGCAGTTCTTC. This gives the protein CASSLVWTSGVSEQFF. V and J are TRBV7-9 and TRBJ2-1; 12 bases fit TRBD2. Germline CDR1 and CDR2: SEHNR and FQNEAQ (reference sequence). The V segment lost 1 base and the J segment 9 bases; nucleotides outside the gene matches: 7. The CDR3 spans 16 residues.

The chain combines TRBV19 with TRBJ1-4; TRBD1 matches at 7 bases. CDR3 length: 15 amino acids. After removal of 10 bases from V and 5 bases from J, the junction contained 13 bases not matched to a gene. In germline, CDR1 is LNHDA, CDR2 SQIVND (reference sequence). The DNA for the CDR3 is TGTGCCACCACGGCCCTGACAGGGAGGAATGAAAAACTGTTTTTT. As protein: CATTALTGRNEKLFF.

The chain links TRBV6-6 to TRBJ2-1; 12 bases match TRBD2. V dropped 8 bases and J dropped 6; count of bases not matched to a gene: 5. The CDR3 covers 14 residues. Per germline, CDR1 MNHNY and CDR2 SVGAGI (reference sequence). CDR3 amino acids: CASSSSGGANEQFF. The CDR3, as DNA: TGTGCCAGCTCATCTAGCGGGGGGGCCAATGAGCAGTTCTTC.

The rearrangement joins TRBV15 to TRBJ2-1; 8 bases align to TRBD2. Germline V gene sequence: CDR1 LNHNV, CDR2 YYDKDF (reference sequence). The CDR3 extends over 15 amino acids. Trimming removed 1 base from V and 7 bases from J; junction bases left unmatched: 6. The CDR3 DNA reads TGTGCCACCAGCAGAGTCAGCGGGGGCTGGAATGAGCAGTTCTTC. This translates into CATSRVSGGWNEQFF.

The gene calls are TRBV5-6 and TRBJ2-7, with 7 bases matching TRBD1. The germline CDR1 and CDR2 sequences are SGHDT and YYEEEE. J lost 2 bases, V lost 3 bases, and 2 bases had no gene match. The CDR3 spans 13 residues. The CDR3 DNA sequence: TGTGCCAGCAGCTACGGGACAGCCTACGAGCAGTACTTC. Protein product: CASSYGTAYEQYF. Together with reference TRBV5-6 and TRBJ2-7, the CDR3 gives the full variable domain: DAGVTQSPTHLIKTRGQQVTLRCSPKSGHDTVSWYQQALGQGPQFIFQYYEEEERQRGNFPDRFSGHQFPNYSSELNVNALLLGDSALYLCASSYGTAYEQYFGPGTRLTVT.

The table lists this clone with a few counts. The rearrangement joins TRBV28 to TRBJ1-5, with no clear D. The CDR3 runs to 13 residues. With 6 bases removed from V and 2 bases from J, the gap between germline ends came to 8 bases. Germline V lookup: CDR1 MDHEN, CDR2 SYDVKM. The CDR3 loop is CASRFSRNQPQHF. Here the CDR3 DNA reads TGTGCCAGCAGGTTTAGCCGCAATCAGCCCCAGCATTTT.

The chain links TRBV5-6 to TRBJ2-1, with 12 bases matching TRBD2. CDR1 SGHDT and CDR2 YYEEEE come from the germline V gene. The CDR3 is 17 residues long. V lost 4 bases and J lost 9; bases outside the gene matches: 14. CDR3 region: CASSIFRRASGGGEQFF. In DNA, the CDR3 is TGTGCCAGCAGCATATTCCGGAGGGCTAGCGGGGGGGGTGAGCAGTTCTTC.

The chain combines TRBV28 with TRBJ2-1, with a possible D match to TRBD1 (5 bases). There are 15 residues in the CDR3. V lost 2 bases and J 8 bases, leaving 16 bases between the germline ends. The V gene's germline CDR1 is MDHEN and CDR2 SYDVKM. CDR3 DNA sequence: TGTGCCAGCAGTTTAGTGCAGGGTGCTTTCTATGAGCAGTTCTTC. Translating gives CASSLVQGAFYEQFF.

The chain carries TRBV11-2 and TRBJ2-3; 13 bases map to TRBD2. There are 16 residues in the CDR3. Trimming cost V 3 bases and J 0 bases; bases outside gene matches: 0. Per germline, CDR1 SGHAT and CDR2 FQNNGV. The CDR3, as DNA: TGTGCCAGCAGCTTGGGACTAGCGGGGAGCACAGATACGCAGTATTTT. This codes for CASSLGLAGSTDTQYF.

The V and J genes are TRBV7-3 and TRBJ2-3, with 10 bases matching TRBD2. The CDR3 is 16 residues long. With V trimmed by 3 bases and J by 3 bases, 6 bases remained unmatched. CDR1 is SGHTA, CDR2 FQGTGA, per germline. The DNA for the CDR3 is TGTGCCAGCAGCTTCGCAGCGGGGGGGCGGACAGATACGCAGTATTTT. Translation gives CASSFAAGGRTDTQYF.

The V call is TRBV28, the J call TRBJ1-6; 7 bases are a match to TRBD1. V was clipped by 6 bases and J by 4 bases; unmatched bases: 6. The germline V gene has CDR1 MDHEN and CDR2 SYDVKM. CDR3 length equals 15 residues. The CDR3 bases are TGTGCCAGCAGCGCAGGGGGACTTTATAATTCACCCCTCCACTTT. It translates to CASSAGGLYNSPLHF.

This clone has just one count. The V and J genes are TRBV19 and TRBJ1-5; no reliable D call. The CDR3 sequence is 14 residues long. Germline CDR1 and CDR2: LNHDA and SQIVND (reference sequence). V lost 9 bases to trimming and J lost 0 bases, with 12 bases between them. The CDR3 region is CASKMTYSNQPQHF. The DNA for the CDR3 is TGTGCCAGCAAAATGACTTATAGCAATCAGCCCCAGCATTTT.

There are a few counts of this clone. The rearrangement uses TRBV5-1 and TRBJ1-6, with D perhaps TRBD1 (5 bases). The CDR3 runs 16 residues. V was trimmed by 4 bases and J by 6 bases, leaving 17 bases between them. Per the germline V gene, CDR1 is SGHRS and CDR2 is YFSETQ. CDR3 loop: CASSTNPTGLNSPLHF. As DNA, the CDR3 is TGCGCCAGCAGCACCAACCCGACGGGACTTAATTCACCCCTCCACTTT.